What follows are 2 T cell receptor beta chains derived from one specimen sequenced in a study of blood T cell repertoires in COVID-19. The assay was immunoSEQ multiplex PCR, and TCRdb's table has in-frame clones only and misses some. The table has approximately 170,000 clones, approximately 86% seen once; the top ten hold 7.5% to 10%. Sequenced sample: peripheral blood. These receptor sequences come from a man between 45 and 60 years old with active or convalescent COVID-19.

The chain joins TRBV4-3 to TRBJ1-1, with D unresolved. V was shortened by 4 bases and J by 5 bases, with 11 bases between the two germline ends. In germline, CDR1 is LGHNA, CDR2 YSLEER. This CDR3 has 13 amino acids. The CDR3 sequence is CASSLGAGTEAFF. In DNA form, the CDR3 reads TGCGCCAGCAGCCTGGGAGCCGGGACTGAAGCTTTCTTT.

This sequence joins TRBV28 and TRBJ1-1; D may be TRBD1 (5 bases). This CDR3 is 15 amino acids long. Germline CDR1 is MDHEN and CDR2 is SYDVKM. Deletions cut 1 base from V and 1 base from J, with 10 bases between. This chain's CDR3 is CASSLFGGANTEAFF. In nucleotides, the CDR3 is TGTGCCAGCAGTTTATTCGGGGGAGCGAACACTGAAGCTTTCTTT.